These 18 T cell receptor beta chains came from one sample sequenced in a study of cytomegalovirus exposure and HLA in healthy donors. The PCR ran on 60 Vbeta and 13 Jbeta primers. Method: immunoSEQ multiplex PCR; TCRdb's copy keeps in-frame clones and lacks some. Among roughly 180,000 clones, approximately 81% were seen once, and the ten largest hold about 1%. The specimen was PBMCs. Source of these receptors: a man aged 25 to 45 in good health and CMV-seronegative.

The chain joins TRBV9 to TRBJ2-1, with unresolved D. Trimming took off 1 base at V and 4 bases at J, with 12 bases between the two ends. There are 15 residues in the CDR3. CDR1 and CDR2 from the germline V gene are SGDLS and YYNGEE. For the CDR3, the DNA is TGTGCCAGCAGCGTACGAGAGGCCCCATACAATGAGCAGTTCTTC. Amino acids: CASSVREAPYNEQFF.

The V and J genes are TRBV28 and TRBJ2-1; D is possibly TRBD2 (6 bases). Germline lookup yields CDR1 MDHEN and CDR2 SYDVKM. The CDR3 is 15 residues long. The V end was cut by 3 bases, the J end by 8 bases, with 17 bases between. The DNA of the CDR3 is TGTGCCAGCAGTTTTCGGCGGGGATTCTATGATGAGCAGTTCTTC. Amino acid sequence: CASSFRRGFYDEQFF.

V usage is TRBV7-8 and J usage is TRBJ2-5; D uncertain. In germline, CDR1 is SGHVS, CDR2 FQNEAQ. This CDR3 has 12 amino acids. V lost 4 bases and J lost 7, with 10 bases in between. The CDR3 sequence: CASSSARVTQYF. The CDR3, as DNA: TGTGCCAGCAGCTCCGCACGGGTGACCCAGTACTTC.

J is TRBJ2-7 and V is TRBV19; maybe TRBD1 (5 bases). CDR1 is LNHDA and CDR2 is SQIVND in the germline V gene (reference sequence). The CDR3 length is 12 residues. Trimming removed 5 bases from V and 4 bases from J, with 9 bases in between. Written as DNA, the CDR3 is TGTGCCAGTAGTGTCCAGGGTTACGAGCAGTACTTC. Translated: CASSVQGYEQYF.

This chain connects TRBV5-1 to TRBJ2-1, with 13 bases lining up with TRBD2. CDR1 and CDR2 (germline): SGHRS, YFSETQ. The CDR3 contains 17 residues. With V trimmed by 1 base and J by 7 bases, 8 bases remained unmatched. The CDR3 loop is CASSLRPGLAGANEQFF. The CDR3 region has the DNA TGCGCCAGCAGCTTGAGGCCTGGACTAGCGGGAGCTAATGAGCAGTTCTTC.

The chain has TRBV6-4 and TRBJ1-2; D uncertain. This CDR3 has 13 amino acids. V lost 5 bases and J lost 6, with 13 bases in between. The germline gives CDR1 MRHNA, CDR2 SNTAGT. The CDR3 nucleotides are TGTGCCAGCAGTCCCGAGGGAGACCATGGCTACACCTTC. Translation gives CASSPEGDHGYTF.

The V gene is TRBV27, the J gene TRBJ2-7; TRBD1 matches at 7 bases. Trimming cost V 6 bases and J 0 bases; bases outside gene matches: 20. Germline CDR1 is MNHEY and CDR2 is SMNVEV (reference sequence). This CDR3 contains 19 residues. The CDR3 DNA follows: TGTGCCAGCAGCCCCGGACAGGCGGGTATTGGAAAGAGCTCCTACGAGCAGTACTTC. Amino acid sequence: CASSPGQAGIGKSSYEQYF.

The chain uses TRBV7-9 and TRBJ2-2, with 7 bases aligning to TRBD1. The CDR3 is 16 residues long. Germline CDR1 and CDR2: SEHNR and FQNEAQ (reference sequence). The V segment lost 5 bases and the J segment 1 base; nucleotides outside the gene matches: 7. In DNA form, the CDR3 reads TGTGCCAGCAGCGTTCCGGGACAGATGAACACCGGGGAGCTGTTTTTT. Residues: CASSVPGQMNTGELFF.

This clone turned up a few times. The V call is TRBV6-1, the J call TRBJ2-7; weak D call: TRBD2 (5 bases). V gave up 9 bases and J gave up 6 bases, with 9 bases separating them. Germline V gives CDR1 MNHNS, CDR2 SASEGT. CDR3 length: 10 residues. The CDR3, as DNA: TGTGCCAGGGGTCGGGGCGAGCAGTACTTC. As protein: CARGRGEQYF.

The chain is built from TRBV4-3 and TRBJ2-1, with 8 bases fitting TRBD2. The CDR3 is 13 residues long. Germline V gene data show CDR1 as LGHNA and CDR2 as YSLEER. With 5 bases clipped from V and 9 bases from J, the junction kept 6 bases outside the gene matches. The chain's CDR3 is CASSLPLAGEQFF. In DNA form, the CDR3 reads TGCGCCAGCAGCTTACCGCTAGCGGGTGAGCAGTTCTTC.

The V gene is TRBV6-1, the J gene TRBJ2-1; 7 nucleotides agree with TRBD1. The junction had 12 bases not matched to a gene; V was cut back by 8 bases and J by 5 bases. Germline CDR1 reads MNHNS; CDR2 reads SASEGT. The CDR3 sequence is 15 residues long. CDR3 sequence (DNA): TGTGCCAGCTTGGTAGGGGGCTTTGTTAACAATGAGCAGTTCTTC. As protein: CASLVGGFVNNEQFF.

The chain has TRBV4-3 and TRBJ2-7; D ambiguous. Looked up from germline, CDR1 is LGHNA and CDR2 is YSLEER. V shed 4 bases and J shed 3 bases, with 16 bases lying between them. CDR3 length equals 15 residues. The CDR3 reads CASSLYPTRSYEQYF. CDR3 in DNA: TGCGCCAGCAGCCTCTACCCGACTCGGAGCTACGAGCAGTACTTC.

The gene calls are TRBV19 and TRBJ1-5; D is undetermined. The length of the CDR3 is 14 residues. Per the germline V gene, CDR1 is LNHDA and CDR2 is SQIVND (reference sequence). V was cut by 3 bases and J by 7 bases, with 13 bases left in between. CDR3 amino acids: CASSMEGIRQPQHF. CDR3 nucleotides: TGTGCCAGTAGTATGGAGGGAATTCGGCAGCCCCAGCATTTT.

This clone was seen more than once but under ten times. The rearrangement joins TRBV11-2 to TRBJ2-3, with D tentatively TRBD1 (5 bases). Germline CDR1 reads SGHAT; CDR2 reads FQNNGV. The length of the CDR3 is 13 residues. Trimming pared 3 bases from V and 2 bases from J, leaving 6 bases between. The CDR3 DNA follows: TGTGCCAGCAGCTTGACAGACACAGATACGCAGTATTTT. This encodes CASSLTDTDTQYF.

The chain has TRBV4-1 and TRBJ2-5; TRBD2 matches at 10 bases. This CDR3 contains 16 residues. The V segment lost 3 bases and the J segment 5 bases; nucleotides outside the gene matches: 9. Germline V lookup: CDR1 MGHRA, CDR2 YSYEKL. The CDR3 bases are TGCGCCAGCAGCCACCCGGGATCAGCGGGGGGGGAGACCCAGTACTTC. It encodes CASSHPGSAGGETQYF.

The CDR3 is CASMKRINEKLFF. As DNA, the CDR3 is TGTGCCAGTATGAAGCGGATTAATGAAAAACTGTTTTTT. This rearrangement joins TRBV19 to TRBJ1-4; no definite D call. Trimming cost V 7 bases and J 4 bases, with 10 bases left between them. Germline V gives CDR1 LNHDA, CDR2 SQIVND (reference sequence). The CDR3 has 13 amino acids.

The genes are TRBV4-2 and TRBJ2-5; no firm D call. The DNA end favors TRBJ2-7, so the J call may be wrong. Germline CDR1 LGHNA, CDR2 YNFKEQ. This CDR3 spans 12 amino acids. CDR3 coding DNA: TGTGCCAGCTCGGGTAGCTCCTACGAGCAGTACTTC. Its translation is CASSGSSYEQYF.

The V gene is TRBV4-2, the J gene TRBJ1-1; TRBD1 matches 7 bases. The CDR3 is made up of 13 amino acids. Germline V gene lookup returns CDR1 LGHNA and CDR2 YNFKEQ. With 5 bases clipped from V and 11 bases from J, the junction kept 11 bases outside the gene matches. The DNA of the CDR3 is TGTGCCAGCAGCGCAGCGCTAACAGGGGACGCTTTCTTT. Amino acids: CASSAALTGDAFF.